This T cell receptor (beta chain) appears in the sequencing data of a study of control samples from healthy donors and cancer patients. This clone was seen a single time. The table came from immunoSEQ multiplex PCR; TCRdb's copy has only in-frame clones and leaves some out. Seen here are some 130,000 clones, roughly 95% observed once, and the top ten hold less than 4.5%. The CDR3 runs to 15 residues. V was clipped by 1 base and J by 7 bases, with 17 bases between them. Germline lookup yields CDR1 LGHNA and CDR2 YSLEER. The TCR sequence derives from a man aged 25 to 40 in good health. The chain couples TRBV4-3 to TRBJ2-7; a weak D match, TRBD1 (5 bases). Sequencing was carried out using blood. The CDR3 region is CASSQGFAGNQEQYF. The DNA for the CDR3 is TGCGCCAGCAGCCAAGGGTTTGCAGGGAATCAAGAGCAGTACTTC.